These T cell receptor beta chains were read from a single sample in a study of shared clonotypes between healthy human individuals. The method was immunoSEQ multiplex PCR; TCRdb's version includes in-frame clones alone and lacks a portion of them. In the table there are about 2.1 million clones, roughly 93% of which are singletons. The specimen was naive CD8+ T cells from PBMCs. Source of these receptors: a man in his late teens or twenties in good health. Some clones in this sample may be carry-over from other donors' samples. Each CDR3 is given with its conserved first and last residue. A D gene is named only where the DNA matches it firmly.

d_call: .; v_call: TRBV28; cdr3_length: 14; cdr3_aa: CASSRPSGSQPQHF
d_call: .; v_call: TRBV28; cdr3_length: 11; cdr3_aa: CASSLKYGYTF
d_call: .; v_call: TRBV7-9; cdr3_length: 14; cdr3_aa: CASSPPDSYQPQHF
d_call: TRBD1; v_call: TRBV7-9; cdr3_length: 15; cdr3_aa: CASSGGTGPGNTIYF
d_call: .; v_call: TRBV6-5; cdr3_length: 15; cdr3_aa: CASSYGGSSYNEQFF
d_call: .; v_call: TRBV9; cdr3_length: 16; cdr3_aa: CASSAESRHLPETQYF
d_call: TRBD2; v_call: TRBV7-2; cdr3_length: 19; cdr3_aa: CASSSLGSGAGVLTGELFF
d_call: .; v_call: TRBV7-9; cdr3_length: 13; cdr3_aa: CASSLWENQPQHF
d_call: .; v_call: TRBV4-1; cdr3_length: 17; cdr3_aa: CASSLRGTGTQQETQYF
d_call: .; v_call: TRBV18; cdr3_length: 17; cdr3_aa: CASSLEKTGRSTYEQYF
d_call: .; v_call: TRBV5-6; cdr3_length: 14; cdr3_aa: CASSGDTGNEKLFF